Detailed here is one T cell receptor beta chain. It lacks a known antigen. Per-base quality was not reported, and no clone a single base away is much larger than it. The sample is drawn from a study of T cell clonotyping in hematopoietic cell transplantation (dated by TCRdb to 2020 to 2022). At the level of the whole study: A total of under 150 blood samples were gathered in the study from around 40 consecutive transplant recipients along with their related donors. Patients were recruited between September 2015 and 2017 and followed until late 2020 or death. Summary of the overall study and its limitations: After transplant, TCR diversity in recipients dropped, and pathologically expanded clonotypes increased progressively from day 30 to day 180. Just a small fraction of recipient repertoires overlapped with donor repertoires, and more than 95% appeared de novo at the given depth. The sample size was limited, and CD4 and CD8 repertoire contributions could not be separated because cells were not sorted. Donor and pretransplant recipient Inverse Simpson Index values predicted broader posttransplant TCR repertoire diversity.

With the immunoSEQ assay, which is a bias-controlled multiplex PCR relying on V- and J-specific primers, TCR beta CDR3 regions were amplified from genomic DNA. A proprietary barcode and Illumina adapter sequences were added to the CDR3 amplicons in a second PCR step. An Illumina MiSeq instrument was used for sequencing of the CDR3 libraries. The paper's processing steps were these. Export and quality control were performed with immunoSEQ Analyzer 3.0, and downstream analyses were performed with R Bioconductor and Immunarch. Only productive rearrangements in the normalized downsampled data set went into calculating the repertoire metrics. Clonotypes larger than 5 templates in the normalized cohort were defined as pathologically expanded. The Inverse Simpson Index served as the measure of repertoire diversity. CMV-specificity analyses were carried out on the non-normalized data set to capture all clonotypes. TCRdb stores this immuneACCESS table with in-frame sequences only. Part of the clones is absent; in the studies checked, under half of the shortfall reflects unresolved V genes, and no reason is known for the rest. That table gives V, J and clone size, and the DNA gave D and trimming. The sample table holds 12,000 to 15,000 clones, of which about 98% were seen once. Less than 5% of the sample is held by the ten biggest clonotypes.

In the paper's terms, the time point label means: 30 days after allo-HCT. Blood from recipients was drawn roughly 28 days before transplant, then again at days 30, 100 and 180 after transplant. Using Nuclei Lysis Solution, genomic DNA was extracted from unfractionated peripheral blood mononuclear cells that were either fresh or cryopreserved. The CDR3 numbers 15 residues from cysteine through phenylalanine. The kept DNA is CDR3 alone, 45 bases in frame from the first base. The V end gives up 4 bases and the J end 7 bases, leaving 9 bases in the junction not matched to a gene. CDR1 and CDR2 are read off the germline V gene (reference sequence) as LNHDA and SQIVND.

The receptor's source is a female patient aged 50 to 60 who had an allogeneic stem cell transplant from an unrelated donor, so T cells may come from the graft donor. Some clones in this sample may be carry-over from other donors' samples. The chain is assembled from TRBV19 and TRBJ1-4, with 7 bases in between that match TRBD1. The sample consisted of peripheral blood mononuclear cells, taken 30 days after allogeneic stem cell transplant. CDR3 loop: CASSTTGATSEKLFF. The nucleotide sequence is given as TGTGCCAGTAGTACTACAGGGGCCACAAGTGAAAAACTGTTTTTT.